Listed below are T cell receptor beta chains from one sample, sequenced in a study of T cell responses to AZD1222 COVID-19 vaccine. The data were produced by immunoSEQ multiplex PCR, yet TCRdb's version contains in-frame clones alone and is incomplete. Of 80,000 to 100,000 clones listed, approximately 85% are singletons. Material: peripheral blood, obtained 28 days after the second AZD1222 dose. Receptors originate from an adult who received the AZD1222 COVID-19 vaccine. The CDR3 runs from the conserved cysteine through the conserved F or W. A D gene is named only where the DNA matches it firmly. Expanded clones get a size class; other rows say once, few or many, or leave the size out.

v_gene: TRBV25-1
abundance: NA
j_gene: TRBJ2-1
d_gene: TRBD2
CDR3nt: TGTGCCAGCAGTGAATTCCGACTAGCGGGAGACGGTGATGAGCAGTTCTTC
CDR3aa: CASSEFRLAGDGDEQFF

v_gene: TRBV29-1
abundance: NA
j_gene: TRBJ1-2
d_gene: NA
CDR3nt: TGCAGCGTTGATAGGGGCGCTGACTATGGCTACACCTTC
CDR3aa: CSVDRGADYGYTF

v_gene: TRBV5-1
abundance: NA
j_gene: TRBJ2-5
d_gene: NA
CDR3nt: TGCGCCAGCAGCCCGCTGTCCATACAAGAGACCCAGTACTTC
CDR3aa: CASSPLSIQETQYF

v_gene: TRBV28
abundance: NA
j_gene: TRBJ1-6
d_gene: NA
CDR3nt: TGTGCCCCTCTTAAGGGTGGGGGTTCACCCCTCCACTTT
CDR3aa: CAPLKGGGSPLHF

v_gene: TRBV24-1
abundance: NA
j_gene: TRBJ1-5
d_gene: TRBD1
CDR3nt: TGTGCCACCTCGACGGGACAGGGGATTAATCAGCCCCAGCATTTT
CDR3aa: CATSTGQGINQPQHF

v_gene: TRBV28
abundance: once
j_gene: TRBJ1-1
d_gene: TRBD1
CDR3nt: TGTGCCAGCAGTTGGACAGGGAACACTGAAGCTTTCTTT
CDR3aa: CASSWTGNTEAFF

v_gene: TRBV6-2/TRBV6-3
abundance: NA
j_gene: TRBJ2-7
d_gene: TRBD1
CDR3nt: TGTGCCAGCAGTTACTCCAGGGGGATGTACGAGCAGTACTTC
CDR3aa: CASSYSRGMYEQYF

v_gene: TRBV5-1
abundance: NA
j_gene: TRBJ2-7
d_gene: TRBD1
CDR3nt: TGCGCCAGCAGCCCCCGACAGGGGACCTCCTACGAGCAGTACTTC
CDR3aa: CASSPRQGTSYEQYF

v_gene: TRBV6-5
abundance: NA
j_gene: TRBJ1-2
d_gene: NA
CDR3nt: TGTGCCAGCAGTTCCGGGGGCAGGGCTAACTATGGCTACACCTTC
CDR3aa: CASSSGGRANYGYTF

v_gene: TRBV28
abundance: few
j_gene: TRBJ2-2
d_gene: NA
CDR3nt: TGTGCCAGCAGTTTATTAGCAGAAAACACCGGGGAGCTGTTTTTT
CDR3aa: CASSLLAENTGELFF

v_gene: TRBV6-2/TRBV6-3
abundance: NA
j_gene: TRBJ1-6
d_gene: NA
CDR3nt: TGTGCCAGCAGTACCGGACAGATTAATTCACCCCTCCACTTT
CDR3aa: CASSTGQINSPLHF

v_gene: TRBV2
abundance: NA
j_gene: TRBJ1-1
d_gene: TRBD1
CDR3nt: TGTGCCAACCTATTCCGGGACAGGGGATCCGGCACTGAAGCTTTCTTT
CDR3aa: CANLFRDRGSGTEAFF